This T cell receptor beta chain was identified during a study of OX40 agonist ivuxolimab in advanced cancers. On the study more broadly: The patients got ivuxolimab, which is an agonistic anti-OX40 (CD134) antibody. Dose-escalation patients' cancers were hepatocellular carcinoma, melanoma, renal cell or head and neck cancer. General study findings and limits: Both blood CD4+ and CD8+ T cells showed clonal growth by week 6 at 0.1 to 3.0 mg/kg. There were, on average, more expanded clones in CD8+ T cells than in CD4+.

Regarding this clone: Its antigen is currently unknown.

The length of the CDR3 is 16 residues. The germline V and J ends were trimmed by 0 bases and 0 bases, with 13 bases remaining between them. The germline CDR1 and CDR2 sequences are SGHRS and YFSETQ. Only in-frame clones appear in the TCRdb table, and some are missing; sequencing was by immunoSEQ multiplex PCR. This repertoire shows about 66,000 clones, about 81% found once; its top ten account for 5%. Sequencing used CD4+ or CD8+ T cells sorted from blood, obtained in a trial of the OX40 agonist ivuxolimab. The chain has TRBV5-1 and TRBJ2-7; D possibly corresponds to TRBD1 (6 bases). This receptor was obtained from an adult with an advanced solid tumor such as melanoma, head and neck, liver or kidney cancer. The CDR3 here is CASSLVVGASSYEQYF. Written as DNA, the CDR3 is TGCGCCAGCAGCTTGGTGGTGGGGGCTAGCTCCTACGAGCAGTACTTC. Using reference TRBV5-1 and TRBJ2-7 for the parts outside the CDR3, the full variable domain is KAGVTQTPRYLIKTRGQQVTLSCSPISGHRSVSWYQQTPGQGLQFLFEYFSETQRNKGNFPGRFSGRQFSNSRSEMNVSTLELGDSALYLCASSLVVGASSYEQYFGPGTRLTVT.